This T cell receptor beta chain was retrieved from a study of CD4+ T cells in melanoma. The CDR3 consists of 15 residues. Between the trimmed V and J ends, which lost 2 bases and 5 bases, there was a span of 14 bases. From germline, CDR1 is SGHRS and CDR2 YFSETQ. This clone has only one observation. Its antigen is as yet unknown. Generated by immunoSEQ multiplex PCR, the TCRdb table keeps only in-frame clones and is missing some. The sample comprises 9,300 or so clones, approximately 68% of which are singletons, and under 20% rests with the top ten. General observations from the study: Diverse differentiation states were reported for melanoma neoantigen-specific CD4+ T cells. CD8+ T cell, macrophage and B cell function reportedly correlated with neoantigen-specific CD4+ T cells.

Sequences were obtained from cells from a culture (not recorded whether cultured in vitro). This receptor was identified in a human donor with melanoma. The chain has TRBV5-1 and TRBJ1-5, with D perhaps matching TRBD1 (6 bases). The CDR3 sequence: CASSFRPGGHQPQHF. CDR3 bases: TGCGCCAGCAGCTTTCGCCCGGGGGGGCATCAGCCCCAGCATTTT.